The 8 T cell receptor beta chains listed next were all sequenced from one sample in a study of blood T cell repertoires in COVID-19. Using immunoSEQ multiplex PCR, the repertoire was profiled, and TCRdb retains in-frame clones only, with some absent. This table has more than 150,000 clones, around 91% appearing once. Sequencing input: peripheral blood. These receptors all come from a man aged 45-60 years with acute or convalescent COVID-19.

The CDR3, as DNA: TGTGCCAGCATCGATGGTCCCCCGCCCGCGGGGGGGCTCCATGAGCAGTTCTTC. Encoded protein: CASIDGPPPAGGLHEQFF. The rearrangement joins TRBV7-2 to TRBJ2-1, with 9 bases matching TRBD2. In germline, CDR1 is SGHTA, CDR2 FQGNSA. After removal of 7 bases from V and 8 bases from J, the junction contained 21 bases not matched to a gene. The length of the CDR3 is 18 residues. Using reference TRBV7-2 and TRBJ2-1 for the parts outside the CDR3, the full variable domain is GAGVSQSPSNKVTEKGKDVELRCDPISGHTALYWYRQSLGQGLEFLIYFQGNSAPDKSGLPSDRFSAERTGGSVSTLTIQRTQQEDSAVYLCASIDGPPPAGGLHEQFFGPGTRLTVL.

The rearrangement links TRBV2 to TRBJ1-1; D uncertain. Between the trimmed V and J ends, which lost 6 bases and 1 base, there was a span of 9 bases. The CDR3 is 13 residues long. Looked up from germline, CDR1 is SNHLY and CDR2 is FYNNEI. Written as DNA, the CDR3 is TGTGCCAGCAGGATAGACTCGAACACTGAAGCTTTCTTT. Protein: CASRIDSNTEAFF.

The chain links TRBV5-1 to TRBJ1-1; D remains unclear. The germline V gene encodes CDR1 SGHRS and CDR2 YFSETQ. V gave up 1 base and J gave up 8 bases, with 6 bases separating them. This CDR3 contains 11 residues. The CDR3 sequence is CASSLRGEAFF. CDR3 sequence (DNA): TGCGCCAGCAGCTTGCGAGGAGAAGCTTTCTTT.

The chain's CDR3 is CATSDRVGAGNQETQYF. DNA of the CDR3: TGTGCCACCAGTGATCGGGTAGGGGCAGGGAATCAAGAGACCCAGTACTTC. The chain has TRBV24-1 and TRBJ2-5, with TRBD1 as a possible D gene (5 bases). CDR3 length: 17 residues. Trimming cost V 3 bases and J 2 bases, with 18 bases left between them. The germline V gene encodes CDR1 KGHDR and CDR2 SFDVKD.

The chain uses TRBV5-1 and TRBJ2-1; TRBD2 is a possible D gene (6 bases). This CDR3 is built from 15 residues. Germline V CDR1 and CDR2: SGHRS, YFSETQ. V lost 2 bases to trimming and J lost 2 bases, with 11 bases between them. CDR3 DNA: TGCGCCAGCAGCTTAGGACTAATGACCTACAATGAGCAGTTCTTC. It yields the protein CASSLGLMTYNEQFF.

The chain is built from TRBV19 and TRBJ1-6, with D unclear. The germline CDR1 and CDR2 sequences are LNHDA and SQIVND (reference sequence). V was clipped by 8 bases and J by 0 bases, with 17 bases between them. The CDR3 loop spans 17 amino acids. CDR3 bases: TGTGCCAGTCAAAAGACGGGGATCAGCTCCTATAATTCACCCCTCCACTTT. Amino acids: CASQKTGISSYNSPLHF.

The CDR3: CASGSGSNQPQHF. CDR3 DNA sequence: TGTGCCAGCGGAAGCGGTAGCAATCAGCCCCAGCATTTT. The chain is built from TRBV6-5 and TRBJ1-5; no firm D call. The CDR3 spans 13 residues. Trimming stripped 8 bases from V and 0 bases from J, with 8 bases between. CDR1 and CDR2 from the germline V gene are MNHEY and SVGAGI.

This chain uses TRBV7-9 with TRBJ1-1; TRBD1 agrees at 11 bases. The ends lost 5 bases at V and 4 bases at J; junction bases unmatched: 6. This CDR3 comprises 15 residues. Germline V gene sequence: CDR1 SEHNR, CDR2 FQNEAQ (reference sequence). In DNA form, the CDR3 reads TGTGCCAGCAGCAAAGTTGGGACAGGGGGCACTGAAGCTTTCTTT. Amino acids: CASSKVGTGGTEAFF.